The 27 T cell receptor beta chains listed next were all sequenced from one sample in a study of blood T cell repertoires in COVID-19. The table came from immunoSEQ multiplex PCR; TCRdb's copy has only in-frame clones and leaves some out. Altogether just under 350,000 clones are present, around nine tenths being singletons, with the ten largest covering under 3.5%. The specimen sequenced was peripheral blood. The receptors derive from a young woman who had recovered from COVID-19.

This clone was picked up one time. V usage is TRBV24-1 and J usage is TRBJ2-3, with 11 bases matching TRBD2. Losses at the gene ends were 3 bases for V and 5 bases for J; bases not matched to a gene: 6. CDR1 KGHDR and CDR2 SFDVKD come from the germline V gene. This CDR3 is 16 amino acids long. The CDR3 spells CATSDELAGEGDTQYF. Written as DNA, the CDR3 is TGTGCCACCAGTGATGAACTAGCGGGAGAAGGAGATACGCAGTATTTT.

In this sample, this clone turned up a few times. The chain employs TRBV7-2 and TRBJ2-1, with 12 positions matching TRBD2. V shed 6 bases, J shed 5 bases, and the junction held 14 bases outside the gene matches. The CDR3 is 18 residues long. The germline V gene encodes CDR1 SGHTA and CDR2 FQGNSA. In DNA, the CDR3 is TGTGCCAGCAGGGATCCTAGCGGGGGGGGAATACGGGACAATGAGCAGTTCTTC. Residues: CASRDPSGGGIRDNEQFF.

The chain has TRBV19 and TRBJ2-1; 11 bases align to TRBD2. Germline lookup yields CDR1 LNHDA and CDR2 SQIVND (reference sequence). This CDR3 spans 15 amino acids. J gave up 5 bases and V 2 bases, and 2 bases lay outside the gene matches. The CDR3 loop reads CASSIFSGRDNEQFF. The CDR3 DNA sequence: TGTGCCAGTAGTATATTTAGCGGGAGGGACAATGAGCAGTTCTTC. The entire variable domain, with the rest obtained from reference TRBV19 and TRBJ2-1, is as follows: DGGITQSPKYLFRKEGQNVTLSCEQNLNHDAMYWYRQDPGQGLRLIYYSQIVNDFQKGDIAEGYSVSREKKESFPLTVTSAQKNPTAFYLCASSIFSGRDNEQFFGPGTRLTVL.

The chain carries TRBV19 and TRBJ1-6; tentative D call: TRBD1 (5 bases). Trimming took off 7 bases at V and 10 bases at J, with 26 bases between the two ends. The CDR3 sequence is 17 residues long. Germline lookup yields CDR1 LNHDA and CDR2 SQIVND (reference sequence). The CDR3 bases are TGTGCCAGTAAAAACCAGGGCGAACTAGACGGGGGGTCACCCCTCCACTTT. Translation: CASKNQGELDGGSPLHF.

DNA for the CDR3: TGTGCCACCAGCCCAGACAGAGTAAAATCACCCCTCCACTTT. Translated, it gives CATSPDRVKSPLHF. The rearrangement uses TRBV15 and TRBJ1-6; a possible D gene is TRBD1 (5 bases). With 5 bases removed from V and 10 bases from J, the gap between germline ends came to 15 bases. The CDR3 has 14 amino acids. Germline V lookup: CDR1 LNHNV, CDR2 YYDKDF (reference sequence). Using reference TRBV15 and TRBJ1-6 for the parts outside the CDR3, the full variable domain is DAMVIQNPRYQVTQFGKPVTLSCSQTLNHNVMYWYQQKSSQAPKLLFHYYDKDFNNEADTPDNFQSRRPNTSFCFLDIRSPGLGDTAMYLCATSPDRVKSPLHFGNGTRLTVT.

This clone showed up many times. The V gene is TRBV5-1, the J gene TRBJ2-5; 11 bases are shared with TRBD2. CDR1 SGHRS and CDR2 YFSETQ come from the germline V gene. The V segment lost 3 bases and the J segment 5 bases; nucleotides outside the gene matches: 12. The CDR3 runs to 17 residues. This chain's CDR3 is CASSSRTGTSGAETQYF. CDR3 sequence (DNA): TGCGCCAGCAGCTCCAGAACCGGGACTAGCGGAGCCGAGACCCAGTACTTC. The entire variable domain, with the rest obtained from reference TRBV5-1 and TRBJ2-5, is as follows: KAGVTQTPRYLIKTRGQQVTLSCSPISGHRSVSWYQQTPGQGLQFLFEYFSETQRNKGNFPGRFSGRQFSNSRSEMNVSTLELGDSALYLCASSSRTGTSGAETQYFGPGTRLLVL.

J is TRBJ2-5 and V is TRBV7-2, with 10 bases that match TRBD2. This CDR3 region has 15 residues. Germline assignment: CDR1 SGHTA and CDR2 FQGNSA. Germline trimming cut 4 bases from V and 0 bases from J; bases unmatched to any gene: 2. CDR3 protein: CASSYSGRYQETQYF. Here the CDR3 DNA reads TGTGCCAGCAGCTATAGCGGGAGGTACCAAGAGACCCAGTACTTC.

CDR3 region: CASSLVSSGDYTDTQYF. The CDR3 region has the DNA TGTGCCAGCAGCTTGGTCTCTAGCGGGGATTACACAGATACGCAGTATTTT. The rearrangement uses TRBV5-4 and TRBJ2-3, with TRBD2 identical over 9 bases. Germline lookup yields CDR1 SGHNT and CDR2 YYREEE (reference sequence). V gave up 0 bases and J gave up 2 bases; unmatched junction bases: 7. The CDR3 extends over 17 amino acids.

This clone was counted a single time. CDR3: CASSLTYANEQFF. The DNA of the CDR3 is TGTGCCAGCAGCTTAACCTACGCGAATGAGCAGTTCTTC. The J gene is TRBJ2-1, the V gene TRBV7-2; D ambiguous. Germline assignment: CDR1 SGHTA and CDR2 FQGNSA. V lost 2 bases and J lost 7, with 9 bases in between. The CDR3 covers 13 residues.

This chain links TRBV30 with TRBJ1-1, with 9 positions matching TRBD1. The germline V gene encodes CDR1 GTSNPN and CDR2 SVGIG (reference sequence). V gave up 3 bases and J gave up 4 bases; unmatched junction bases: 9. This CDR3 contains 15 residues. The CDR3 protein is CAWRVTGGWSTEAFF. The CDR3 coding sequence is TGTGCCTGGAGGGTTACAGGGGGCTGGAGCACTGAAGCTTTCTTT.

This sequence joins TRBV29-1 and TRBJ2-1; 11 bases map to TRBD2. After removal of 6 bases from V and 7 bases from J, the junction contained 8 bases not matched to a gene. This CDR3 contains 14 residues. CDR1 SQVTM and CDR2 ANQGSEA come from the germline V gene. CDR3 amino acids: CSVYVAGGRNEQFF. The CDR3 region has the DNA TGCAGCGTCTACGTAGCGGGAGGGCGTAATGAGCAGTTCTTC.

The chain is built from TRBV29-1 and TRBJ2-1; 9 bases fit TRBD2. The CDR3 has 14 amino acids. V trimming: 7 bases; J trimming: 8 bases; junction bases outside the gene matches: 12. The germline V gene has CDR1 SQVTM and CDR2 ANQGSEA. CDR3 protein: CSAPRREGSDEQFF. In nucleotides, the CDR3 is TGCAGCGCGCCCCGGCGGGAGGGCTCGGATGAGCAGTTCTTC.

This chain uses TRBV10-3 with TRBJ1-4; 9 nucleotides align to TRBD1. The J segment lost 1 base and the V segment lost 0 bases, leaving 12 bases of the junction unmatched. The CDR3 covers 20 residues. Germline lookup yields CDR1 ENHRY and CDR2 SYGVKD. The CDR3 is CAISESRFRDRDLTNEKLFF. CDR3 DNA sequence: TGTGCCATCAGTGAGTCGAGATTCCGGGACAGGGACCTAACTAATGAAAAACTGTTTTTT.

The chain is built from TRBV9 and TRBJ2-3, with 7 bases matching TRBD1. The CDR3 totals 12 residues. The ends lost 6 bases at V and 3 bases at J; junction bases unmatched: 1. The germline V gene has CDR1 SGDLS and CDR2 YYNGEE. CDR3 coding DNA: TGTGCCAGCAACAGGGGAACAGATACGCAGTATTTT. Protein product: CASNRGTDTQYF.

The V call is TRBV6-5, the J call TRBJ2-1, with TRBD2 as a possible D gene (6 bases). CDR1 is MNHEY and CDR2 is SVGAGI in the germline V gene. V lost 5 bases and J lost 7, with 18 bases in between. The CDR3 has 15 residues. The CDR3 region has the DNA TGTGCCAGCAGTCTGGACGGGGTGGGGACTAATGAGCAGTTCTTC. Residues: CASSLDGVGTNEQFF.

The genes are TRBV5-4 and TRBJ2-5, with TRBD2 as a possible D gene (5 bases). Trimming pared 0 bases from V and 5 bases from J, leaving 11 bases between. The CDR3 is 14 amino acids. CDR1 is SGHNT and CDR2 is YYREEE in the germline V gene (reference sequence). The CDR3 sequence: CASSLAGRGETQYF. CDR3 DNA sequence: TGTGCCAGCAGCTTGGCCGGTAGAGGGGAGACCCAGTACTTC.

This clone was seen once. V is TRBV19 and J is TRBJ2-1; TRBD2 agrees at 9 bases. Per germline, CDR1 LNHDA and CDR2 SQIVND (reference sequence). CDR3 length: 17 amino acids. V was pared by 3 bases and J by 4 bases, with 10 bases of the junction left unmatched. CDR3 in amino acids: CASSIGRGLAGYNEQFF. The CDR3 region has the DNA TGTGCCAGTAGTATTGGACGGGGACTAGCTGGGTACAATGAGCAGTTCTTC.

V gene TRBV19 combines with J gene TRBJ1-5; D is unresolved. Trimming shortened V by 8 bases and J by 7 bases, and 15 bases separated the two germline ends. CDR1 LNHDA and CDR2 SQIVND come from the germline V gene (reference sequence). This CDR3 spans 13 amino acids. CDR3 sequence (DNA): TGTGCCAGTGCCCCCAGGCCTAACCAGCCCCAGCATTTT. Its protein is CASAPRPNQPQHF.

V and J are TRBV10-1 and TRBJ2-2; perhaps TRBD2 as D (5 bases). There are 21 residues in the CDR3. CDR1 and CDR2 from the germline V gene are WNHNN and SYGVQD (reference sequence). V lost 2 bases and J 0 bases, leaving 25 bases between the germline ends. The CDR3 sequence: CASSEEASWFDPSTNTGELFF. The CDR3, as DNA: TGCGCCAGCAGTGAGGAGGCTAGCTGGTTTGACCCTAGCACGAACACCGGGGAGCTGTTTTTT.

Only a few counts were recorded for this clone. The DNA for the CDR3 is TGTGCCAGCAGGACAGAGGGGGGGAACTCCTACGAGCAGTACGTC. Its protein product is CASRTEGGNSYEQYV. The chain carries TRBV28 and TRBJ2-7, with a tentative D call TRBD2 (7 bases). CDR1 and CDR2 from the germline V gene are MDHEN and SYDVKM. V gave up 6 bases and J gave up 0 bases, with 15 bases separating them. The CDR3 consists of 15 residues.

The V gene is TRBV5-1, the J gene TRBJ1-2; D is uncertain. With 4 bases removed from V and 5 bases from J, the gap between germline ends came to 18 bases. The germline V gene has CDR1 SGHRS and CDR2 YFSETQ. This CDR3 has 15 amino acids. The CDR3 sequence is CASSLGSSTSYGYTF. DNA of the CDR3: TGCGCCAGCAGCCTTGGGAGTTCTACGTCGTATGGCTACACCTTC.

The rearrangement links TRBV6-5 to TRBJ1-4; D gene ambiguous. The CDR3 runs 15 residues. Deletions cut 0 bases from V and 0 bases from J, with 5 bases between. Germline assignment: CDR1 MNHEY and CDR2 SVGAGI. The CDR3 spells CASSYSTTTNEKLFF. The CDR3 DNA reads as TGTGCCAGCAGTTACTCGACAACAACTAATGAAAAACTGTTTTTT.

In this sample, this clone turned up once. This rearrangement joins TRBV12-3 or TRBV12-4 to TRBJ2-1, with 7 bases lining up with TRBD2. J lost 9 bases, V lost 3 bases, and 5 bases had no gene match. This CDR3 has 13 residues. The CDR3 bases are TGTGCCAGCAGTTTGACTAGCTTTATTGAGCAGTTCTTC. Translated, it gives CASSLTSFIEQFF.

CDR3 sequence (DNA): TGTGCCAGCAGCTTAAGTGGGAGGTTAGACAAAAACATTCAGTACTTC. It translates to CASSLSGRLDKNIQYF. V usage is TRBV7-9 and J usage is TRBJ2-4, with D possibly matching TRBD2 (6 bases). V dropped 2 bases and J dropped 3 bases, with 14 bases sitting between them. The CDR3 is made up of 16 amino acids. CDR1 SEHNR and CDR2 FQNEAQ come from the germline V gene (reference sequence).

V gene TRBV4-3 combines with J gene TRBJ1-4; D is perhaps TRBD1 (6 bases). The CDR3 runs to 17 residues. V was shortened by 3 bases and J by 2 bases, with 16 bases between the two germline ends. CDR1 LGHNA and CDR2 YSLEER come from the germline V gene. CDR3 region: CASSQEQGWTTNEKLFF. DNA for the CDR3: TGCGCCAGCAGCCAGGAGCAGGGGTGGACCACTAATGAAAAACTGTTTTTT.

The rearrangement links TRBV5-1 to TRBJ1-1; D remains ambiguous. The germline gives CDR1 SGHRS, CDR2 YFSETQ. The CDR3 runs 12 residues. The V end was cut by 0 bases, the J end by 7 bases, with 7 bases between. CDR3 protein: CASSLGPGEAFF. The CDR3 DNA is TGCGCCAGCAGCTTGGGCCCAGGTGAAGCTTTCTTT. The variable domain in full, with the rest retrieved from reference TRBV5-1 and TRBJ1-1, is KAGVTQTPRYLIKTRGQQVTLSCSPISGHRSVSWYQQTPGQGLQFLFEYFSETQRNKGNFPGRFSGRQFSNSRSEMNVSTLELGDSALYLCASSLGPGEAFFGQGTRLTVV.

This clone was counted a single time. The chain joins TRBV10-3 to TRBJ2-3, with D possibly TRBD2 on 6 matching bases. The V end was cut by 10 bases, the J end by 4 bases, with 18 bases between. The length of the CDR3 is 14 residues. Germline V gene data show CDR1 as ENHRY and CDR2 as SYGVKD. The CDR3 nucleotides are TGTGCCACCGCTTACGGGAGCTGGGCAGATACGCAGTATTTT. Translated: CATAYGSWADTQYF.